The 24 T cell receptor beta chains reported below all come from one sample, sequenced in a study of naive and memory T cell subsets. The library had UMIs added by 3' ligation of an oligonucleotide to TCR cDNA. Four PCR rounds used nested alpha and beta constant region primers plus the SP2 primer. TCRdb reanalysed the 5' RACE reads using MiXCR and keeps one entry per CDR3 protein. The profile covers some 60,000 distinct CDR3 sequences, with 6.5% to 9% appearing a single time and under 25% taken by the ten largest. The receptors stem from a female donor in good health.

This clonotype occurred a few times. The chain carries TRBV27 and TRBJ2-7; 7 bases line up with TRBD1. The germline gives CDR1 MNHEY, CDR2 SMNVEV (reference sequence). The CDR3 covers 14 residues. J was trimmed by 2 bases and V by 6 bases; bases with no gene match: 7. In nucleotides, the CDR3 is TGTGCCAGCAGCGACAGGGTAGGCGCCTACGAGCAGTACTTC. Translation: CASSDRVGAYEQYF.

This clonotype turned up a few times. V is TRBV12-3 or TRBV12-4 and J is TRBJ2-7; no reliable D call. This CDR3 contains 11 residues. The V and J ends lost 2 bases and 7 bases respectively, with 6 bases between them. The CDR3 nucleotides read TGTGCCAGCAGTTTAAGGGCTGAGCAGTACTTC. Encoded protein: CASSLRAEQYF.

This clonotype was detected a few times. V is TRBV2 and J is TRBJ1-2; maybe TRBD1 (6 bases). The CDR3 has 16 amino acids. Germline loops: CDR1 SNHLY, CDR2 FYNNEI. Trimming stripped 2 bases from V and 8 bases from J, with 21 bases between. The CDR3 sequence: CASSELAGAAPYGYTF. The CDR3 DNA sequence: TGTGCCAGCAGTGAACTTGCAGGGGCGGCCCCCTACGGCTACACCTTC.

This clonotype was recorded many times. This sequence joins TRBV6-1 and TRBJ1-6; a possible D gene is TRBD1 (5 bases). The CDR3 is 15 amino acids. Per the germline V gene, CDR1 is MNHNS and CDR2 is SASEGT. Trimming took off 8 bases at V and 4 bases at J, with 15 bases between the two ends. CDR3 DNA sequence: TGTGCCAGCGGGCGTGACGGGGGATATAATTCACCCCTCCACTTT. Its translation is CASGRDGGYNSPLHF.

This clonotype was seen ten or more times. J is TRBJ1-1 and V is TRBV20-1; D remains ambiguous. The V end lost 4 bases, the J end lost 0 bases, and 9 bases lay between the germline ends. CDR3 length equals 13 residues. Germline assignment: CDR1 DFQATT and CDR2 SNEGSKA (reference sequence). CDR3 protein: CSAKHDLNTEAFF. In DNA form, the CDR3 reads TGCAGTGCTAAACACGACCTGAACACTGAAGCTTTCTTT.

The sample holds a few counts of this clonotype. The J gene is TRBJ2-1, the V gene TRBV12-3 or TRBV12-4; 7 nucleotides align to TRBD1. V shed 2 bases, J shed 7 bases, and the junction held 5 bases outside the gene matches. CDR3 size: 14 residues. CDR3 sequence reads: CASSLKGRGNEQFF. The CDR3 nucleotides are TGTGCCAGCAGTTTAAAAGGCAGGGGGAATGAGCAGTTCTTC.

The J gene is TRBJ2-3, the V gene TRBV29-1; D is perhaps TRBD1 (5 bases). The length of the CDR3 is 13 residues. Germline V gene data show CDR1 as SQVTM and CDR2 as ANQGSEA. The V and J ends lost 3 bases and 2 bases respectively, with 9 bases between them. The DNA for the CDR3 is TGCAGCGTTGACGCAGGGATCACAGATACGCAGTATTTT. Its protein product is CSVDAGITDTQYF.

V usage is TRBV11-2 and J usage is TRBJ2-5, with D hard to call. From germline, CDR1 is SGHAT and CDR2 FQNNGV. The CDR3 is 15 residues long. The ends were cut back, 8 bases at V and 0 bases at J, with 16 bases in the middle. The CDR3 DNA reads as TGTGCCAGCCGGTGGTCAGAGACCCACCAAGAGACCCAGTACTTC. Its protein is CASRWSETHQETQYF.

Many counts were recorded for this clonotype. V usage is TRBV20-1 and J usage is TRBJ1-5; 8 nucleotides match TRBD1. Per germline, CDR1 DFQATT and CDR2 SNEGSKA (reference sequence). The trim removed 3 bases at V and 6 bases at J, leaving 4 bases unmatched. This CDR3 region has 13 residues. The CDR3 spells CSASQGAVQPQHF. The CDR3 DNA sequence: TGCAGTGCTAGCCAGGGGGCCGTTCAGCCCCAGCATTTT.

The table lists this clonotype with a few counts. This rearrangement joins TRBV12-3 or TRBV12-4 to TRBJ2-5; 7 nucleotides agree with TRBD1. The CDR3 consists of 14 residues. J gave up 6 bases and V 2 bases, and 6 bases lay outside the gene matches. The CDR3 protein is CASSLFRGSKTQYF. In nucleotides, the CDR3 is TGTGCCAGCAGTTTATTCAGGGGGTCAAAGACCCAGTACTTC.

This chain uses TRBV7-9 with TRBJ1-2; 7 bases match TRBD1. This CDR3 is 15 amino acids long. Germline V gene data show CDR1 as SEHNR and CDR2 as FQNEAQ (reference sequence). V lost 4 bases to trimming and J lost 13 bases; unmatched junction nucleotides: 18. CDR3 in amino acids: CASSSLETDRALFTF. CDR3 coding DNA: TGTGCCAGCAGCTCCCTAGAGACCGACAGGGCCCTCTTCACCTTC.

There are many counts of this clonotype. V gene TRBV2 combines with J gene TRBJ2-2; D possibly matches TRBD1 or TRBD2 (7 bases each). Germline CDR1 SNHLY, CDR2 FYNNEI. This CDR3 region has 15 residues. With 7 bases removed from V and 5 bases from J, the gap between germline ends came to 17 bases. CDR3 in amino acids: CASTRGRGLTGELFF. CDR3 bases: TGTGCCAGCACCCGGGGGAGGGGGCTTACCGGGGAGCTGTTTTTT. The full variable domain, its missing parts supplied by reference TRBV2 and TRBJ2-2, is EPEVTQTPSHQVTQMGQEVILRCVPISNHLYFYWYRQILGQKVEFLVSFYNNEISEKSEIFDDQFSVERPDGSNFTLKIRSTKLEDSAMYFCASTRGRGLTGELFFGEGSRLTVL.

This chain joins TRBV20-1 and TRBJ2-7; TRBD2 matches 9 bases. The CDR3 contains 15 residues. The trim removed 6 bases at V and 1 base at J, leaving 10 bases unmatched. Germline loops: CDR1 DFQATT, CDR2 SNEGSKA (reference sequence). The CDR3 here is CSAPRTSALSYEQYF. Written as DNA, the CDR3 is TGCAGTGCCCCGCGGACTAGCGCCTTATCCTACGAGCAGTACTTC.

The chain carries TRBV7-2 and TRBJ2-2, with 9 bases that match TRBD2. Per germline, CDR1 SGHTA and CDR2 FQGNSA. Trimming cost V 4 bases and J 0 bases; bases outside gene matches: 9. This CDR3 spans 18 amino acids. CDR3 region: CASSSGLAWTPNTGELFF. CDR3 nucleotides: TGTGCCAGCAGCTCAGGACTAGCGTGGACTCCGAACACCGGGGAGCTGTTTTTT.

This clonotype was picked up a small number of times. The CDR3 loop reads CASSLEALGKDTQYF. The CDR3, as DNA: TGCGCCAGCAGCTTGGAGGCCCTGGGTAAGGATACGCAGTATTTT. V gene TRBV5-1 combines with J gene TRBJ2-3, with unresolved D. Germline V lookup: CDR1 SGHRS, CDR2 YFSETQ. The germline V and J ends were trimmed by 0 bases and 6 bases, with 14 bases remaining between them. The CDR3 consists of 15 residues.

The chain carries TRBV13 and TRBJ1-1; D gene unclear. The CDR3 is 13 amino acids. CDR1 PRHDT and CDR2 FYEKMQ come from the germline V gene (reference sequence). Trimming left V 0 bases short and J 5 bases short, with 7 bases between. The CDR3 sequence: CASSLGRWTEAFF. The CDR3 coding sequence is TGTGCCAGCAGCTTAGGAAGGTGGACTGAAGCTTTCTTT.

This clonotype showed up many times. This sequence joins TRBV2 and TRBJ2-7; maybe TRBD2 (5 bases). V dropped 3 bases and J dropped 0 bases, with 9 bases sitting between them. This CDR3 comprises 14 residues. The germline gives CDR1 SNHLY, CDR2 FYNNEI. In nucleotides, the CDR3 is TGTGCCAGCAGTGAGTCGGGGAGCTCCTACGAGCAGTACTTC. Protein: CASSESGSSYEQYF.

This clonotype appeared many times. The V call is TRBV11-2, the J call TRBJ1-1; D is perhaps TRBD1 (6 bases). The CDR3 totals 14 residues. Trimming took off 6 bases at V and 4 bases at J, with 15 bases between the two ends. Germline V gives CDR1 SGHAT, CDR2 FQNNGV. The CDR3, as DNA: TGTGCCAGCAGTCCGACGGGAGGGGGCACTGAAGCTTTCTTT. Its translation is CASSPTGGGTEAFF.

V is TRBV28 and J is TRBJ1-2; 11 positions agree with TRBD1. V was clipped by 5 bases and J by 4 bases; unmatched bases: 9. The CDR3 has 16 residues. CDR1 is MDHEN and CDR2 is SYDVKM in the germline V gene. The CDR3 region is CASSPGTGGLGYGYTF. The CDR3 region has the DNA TGTGCCAGCAGTCCCGGGACAGGGGGTCTCGGCTATGGCTACACCTTC.

The chain combines TRBV28 with TRBJ2-6; maybe TRBD2 (6 bases). Germline V gene lookup returns CDR1 MDHEN and CDR2 SYDVKM. The CDR3 totals 15 residues. V lost 6 bases and J lost 1, with 10 bases in between. CDR3 nucleotide sequence: TGTGCCAGCAGCCTGGGGGGTTCTGGGGCCAACGTCCTGACTTTC. It is translated as CASSLGGSGANVLTF.

In its sample, this clonotype was seen a few times. The gene calls are TRBV12-5 and TRBJ1-5; no firm D call. The CDR3 sequence is 17 residues long. Germline V gene data show CDR1 as LGHNT and CDR2 as FRNRAP. The V gene lost 5 bases and the J gene lost 0 bases, with 17 bases spanning the gap. Here the CDR3 DNA reads TGTGCTAGTGGTCCCCCGGATTTAACTTATAGCAATCAGCCCCAGCATTTT. This gives the protein CASGPPDLTYSNQPQHF.

This clonotype was seen repeatedly, ten times or more. The rearrangement uses TRBV6-6 and TRBJ2-1, with 7 bases lining up with TRBD2. Germline V gene lookup returns CDR1 MNHNY and CDR2 SVGAGI (reference sequence). V gave up 2 bases and J gave up 5 bases; unmatched junction bases: 3. The CDR3 is made up of 14 amino acids. The DNA of the CDR3 is TGTGCCAGCAGTTACGGGGACTACCACAATGAGCAGTTCTTC. Translating it yields CASSYGDYHNEQFF.

This clonotype was observed many times. The chain uses TRBV27 and TRBJ2-7; 7 bases are shared with TRBD2. CDR3 size: 16 residues. J was trimmed by 3 bases and V by 5 bases; bases with no gene match: 13. Germline CDR1 is MNHEY and CDR2 is SMNVEV (reference sequence). The CDR3 DNA follows: TGTGCCAGCAGTCCCTTTTGGTCTAGCGGTGACTACGAGCAGTACTTC. Its translation is CASSPFWSSGDYEQYF.

This clonotype has at least ten counts. The chain uses TRBV6-5 and TRBJ1-2; a possible D gene is TRBD1 (6 bases). Per germline, CDR1 MNHEY and CDR2 SVGAGI. V was pared by 5 bases and J by 4 bases, with 20 bases between. CDR3 length equals 16 residues. The CDR3 is CASSPLSSTGSYGYTF. The CDR3 region has the DNA TGTGCCAGCAGTCCGCTAAGCTCGACAGGTTCCTATGGCTACACCTTC.